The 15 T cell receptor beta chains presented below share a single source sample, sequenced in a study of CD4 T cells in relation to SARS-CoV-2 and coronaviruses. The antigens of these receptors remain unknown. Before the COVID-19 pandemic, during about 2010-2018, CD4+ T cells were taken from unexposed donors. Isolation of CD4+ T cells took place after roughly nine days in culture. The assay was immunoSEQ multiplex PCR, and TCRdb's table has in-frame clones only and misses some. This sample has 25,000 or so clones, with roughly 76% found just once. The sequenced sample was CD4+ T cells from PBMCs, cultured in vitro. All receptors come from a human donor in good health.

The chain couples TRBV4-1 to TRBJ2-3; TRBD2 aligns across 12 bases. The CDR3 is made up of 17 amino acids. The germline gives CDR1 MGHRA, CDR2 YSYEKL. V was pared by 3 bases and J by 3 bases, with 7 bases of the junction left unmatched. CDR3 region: CASSQTPSGGATDTQYF. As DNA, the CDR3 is TGCGCCAGCAGCCAGACCCCTAGCGGGGGGGCAACAGATACGCAGTATTTT.

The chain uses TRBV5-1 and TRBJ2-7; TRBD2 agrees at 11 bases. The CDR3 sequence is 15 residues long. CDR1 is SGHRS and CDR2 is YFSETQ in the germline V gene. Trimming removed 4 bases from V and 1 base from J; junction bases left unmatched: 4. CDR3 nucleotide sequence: TGCGCCAGCAGCCCTAGGACTAGCGGGTCCTACGAGCAGTACTTC. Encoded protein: CASSPRTSGSYEQYF.

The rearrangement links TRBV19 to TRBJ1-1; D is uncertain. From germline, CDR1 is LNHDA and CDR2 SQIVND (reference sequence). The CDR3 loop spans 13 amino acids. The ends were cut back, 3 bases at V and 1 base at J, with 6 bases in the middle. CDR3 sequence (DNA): TGTGCCAGTAGTATCAGTGAGAACACTGAAGCTTTCTTT. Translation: CASSISENTEAFF.

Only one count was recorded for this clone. The CDR3 nucleotides are TGTGCCAGCAGGGGGAGTTCGGACGAGCAGTACTTC. Its translation: CASRGSSDEQYF. The chain employs TRBV6-5 and TRBJ2-7; weak D call: TRBD2 (5 bases). CDR1 and CDR2 from the germline V gene are MNHEY and SVGAGI. The CDR3 has 12 amino acids. V lost 6 bases and J lost 5, with 11 bases in between.

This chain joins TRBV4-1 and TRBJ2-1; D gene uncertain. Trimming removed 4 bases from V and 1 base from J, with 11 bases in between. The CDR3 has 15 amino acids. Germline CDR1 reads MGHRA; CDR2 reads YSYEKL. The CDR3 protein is CASSPDDLSYNEQFF. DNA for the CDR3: TGCGCCAGCAGCCCCGACGATCTGTCCTACAATGAGCAGTTCTTC.

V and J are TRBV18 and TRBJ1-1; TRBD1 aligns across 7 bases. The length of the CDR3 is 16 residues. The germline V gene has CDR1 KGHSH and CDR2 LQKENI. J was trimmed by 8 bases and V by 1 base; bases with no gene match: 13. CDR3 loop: CASSPRRIQGVREAFF. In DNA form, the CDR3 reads TGTGCCAGCTCACCACGGAGGATCCAGGGGGTCCGGGAAGCTTTCTTT.

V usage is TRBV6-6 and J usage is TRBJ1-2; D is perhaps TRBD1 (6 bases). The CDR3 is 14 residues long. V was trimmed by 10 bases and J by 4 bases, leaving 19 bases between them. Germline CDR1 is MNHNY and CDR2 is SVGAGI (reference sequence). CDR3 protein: CATTRIQGSYGYTF. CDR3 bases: TGTGCCACCACCCGAATACAGGGTTCCTATGGCTACACCTTC.

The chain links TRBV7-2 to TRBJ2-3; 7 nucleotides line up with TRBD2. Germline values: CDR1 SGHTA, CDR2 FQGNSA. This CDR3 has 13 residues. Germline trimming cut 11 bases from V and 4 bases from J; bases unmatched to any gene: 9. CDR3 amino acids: CALGGRAPDTQYF. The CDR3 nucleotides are TGTGCCCTGGGGGGGAGGGCCCCAGATACGCAGTATTTT.

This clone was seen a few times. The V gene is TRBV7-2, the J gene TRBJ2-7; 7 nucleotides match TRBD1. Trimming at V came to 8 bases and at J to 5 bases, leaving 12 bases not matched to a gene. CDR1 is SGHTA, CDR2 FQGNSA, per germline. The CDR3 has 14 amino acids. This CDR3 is CASSTQTGKNEQYF. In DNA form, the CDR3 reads TGTGCCAGCTCGACTCAGACAGGGAAGAACGAGCAGTACTTC.

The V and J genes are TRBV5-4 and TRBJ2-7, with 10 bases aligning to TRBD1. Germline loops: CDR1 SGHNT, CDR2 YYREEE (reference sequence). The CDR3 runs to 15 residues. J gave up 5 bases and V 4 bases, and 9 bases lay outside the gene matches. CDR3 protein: CASSTAGTGVHEQYF. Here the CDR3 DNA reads TGTGCCAGCAGCACGGCAGGGACAGGGGTCCACGAGCAGTACTTC.

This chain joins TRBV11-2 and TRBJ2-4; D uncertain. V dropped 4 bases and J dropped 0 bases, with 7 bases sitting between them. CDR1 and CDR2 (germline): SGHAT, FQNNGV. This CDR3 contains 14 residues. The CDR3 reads CASSSTRAKNIQYF. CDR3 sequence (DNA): TGTGCCAGCAGCTCTACGCGAGCCAAAAACATTCAGTACTTC. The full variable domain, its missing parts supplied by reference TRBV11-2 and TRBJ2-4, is EAGVAQSPRYKIIEKRQSVAFWCNPISGHATLYWYQQILGQGPKLLIQFQNNGVVDDSQLPKDRFSAERLKGVDSTLKIQPAKLEDSAVYLCASSSTRAKNIQYFGAGTRLSVL.

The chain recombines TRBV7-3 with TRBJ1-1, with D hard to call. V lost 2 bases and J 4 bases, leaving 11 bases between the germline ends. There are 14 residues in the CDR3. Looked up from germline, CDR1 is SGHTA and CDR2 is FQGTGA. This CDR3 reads CASSLVGWGTEAFF. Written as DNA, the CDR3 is TGTGCCAGCAGCTTAGTCGGTTGGGGCACTGAAGCTTTCTTT.

The CDR3 sequence: CASSERTTYNEQFF. The CDR3 nucleotides are TGTGCCAGCTCGGAAAGGACTACGTACAATGAGCAGTTCTTC. This sequence joins TRBV18 and TRBJ2-1; maybe TRBD2 (6 bases). The V end lost 6 bases, the J end lost 4 bases, and 13 bases lay between the germline ends. Per the germline V gene, CDR1 is KGHSH and CDR2 is LQKENI. CDR3 length: 14 amino acids.

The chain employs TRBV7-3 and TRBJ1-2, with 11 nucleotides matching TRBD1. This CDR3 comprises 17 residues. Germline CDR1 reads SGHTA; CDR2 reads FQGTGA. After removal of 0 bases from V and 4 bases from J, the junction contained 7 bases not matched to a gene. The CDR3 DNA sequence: TGTGCCAGCAGCTTAACGAGCAAAGGACAGGGGGCCTATGGCTACACCTTC. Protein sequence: CASSLTSKGQGAYGYTF.

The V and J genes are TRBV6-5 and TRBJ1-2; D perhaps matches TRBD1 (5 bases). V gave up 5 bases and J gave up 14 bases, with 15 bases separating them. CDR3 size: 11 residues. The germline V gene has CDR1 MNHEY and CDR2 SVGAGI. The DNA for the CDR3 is TGTGCCAGCAGTCCTGGGACGGCGGAAACCTTC. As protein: CASSPGTAETF.